This T cell receptor (beta chain) was identified in a study of blood T cell repertoires in COVID-19. The table lists this clone with a count of one. Membership in each cohort depended on participant-reported clinical history. The table came from immunoSEQ multiplex PCR; TCRdb's copy has only in-frame clones and leaves some out. Of 300,000 or so clones in the sample, under 90% were seen once. Germline loops: CDR1 SGHTA, CDR2 FQGNSA. The CDR3 runs 14 residues. V was shortened by 1 base and J by 5 bases, with 11 bases between the two germline ends. What was sequenced was PBMCs or T cells enriched from blood (not recorded which). The sequence was obtained from a woman aged 50 to 65 who had been exposed to COVID-19. The chain couples TRBV7-2 to TRBJ2-5; perhaps TRBD2 as D (6 bases). CDR3 nucleotides: TGTGCCAGCAGCTTAGTCCGGGGGTGGGAGACCCAGTACTTC. Translated: CASSLVRGWETQYF.